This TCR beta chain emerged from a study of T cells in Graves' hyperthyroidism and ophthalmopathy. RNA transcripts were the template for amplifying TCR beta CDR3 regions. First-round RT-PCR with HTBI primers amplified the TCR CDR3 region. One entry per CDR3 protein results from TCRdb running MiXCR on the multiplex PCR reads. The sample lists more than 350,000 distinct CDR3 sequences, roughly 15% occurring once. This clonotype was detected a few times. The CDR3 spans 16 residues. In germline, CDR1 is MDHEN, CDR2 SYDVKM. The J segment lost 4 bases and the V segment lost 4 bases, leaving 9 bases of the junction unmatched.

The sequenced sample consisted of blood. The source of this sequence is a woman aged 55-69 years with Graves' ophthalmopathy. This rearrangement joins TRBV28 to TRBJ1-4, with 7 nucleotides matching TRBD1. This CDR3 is CASSWGQKSINEKLFF. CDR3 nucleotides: TGTGCCAGCAGTTGGGGACAGAAGAGTATTAATGAAAAACTGTTTTTT. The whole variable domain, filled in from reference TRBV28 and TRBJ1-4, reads DVKVTQSSRYLVKRTGEKVFLECVQDMDHENMFWYRQDPGLGLRLIYFSYDVKMKEKGDIPEGYSVSREKKERFSLILESASTNQTSMYLCASSWGQKSINEKLFFGSGTQLSVL.